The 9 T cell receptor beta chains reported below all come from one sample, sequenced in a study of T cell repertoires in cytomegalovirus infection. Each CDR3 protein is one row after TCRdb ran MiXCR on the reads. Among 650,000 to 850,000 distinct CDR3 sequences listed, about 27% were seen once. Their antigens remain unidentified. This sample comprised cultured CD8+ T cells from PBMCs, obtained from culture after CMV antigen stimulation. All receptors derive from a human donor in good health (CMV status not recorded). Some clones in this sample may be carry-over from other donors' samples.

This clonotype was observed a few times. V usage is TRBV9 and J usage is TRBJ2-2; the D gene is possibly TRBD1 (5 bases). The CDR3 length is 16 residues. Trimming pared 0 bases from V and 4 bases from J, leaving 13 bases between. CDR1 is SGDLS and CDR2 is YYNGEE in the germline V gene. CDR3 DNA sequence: TGTGCCAGCAGCGTAGACCAGGGATGGGGCACCGGGGAGCTGTTTTTT. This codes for CASSVDQGWGTGELFF.

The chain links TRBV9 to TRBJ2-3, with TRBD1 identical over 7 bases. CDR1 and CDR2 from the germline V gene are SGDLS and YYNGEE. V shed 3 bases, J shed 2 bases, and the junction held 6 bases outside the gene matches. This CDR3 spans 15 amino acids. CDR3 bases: TGTGCCAGCAGCGAGGGGGCATTAATCACAGATACGCAGTATTTT. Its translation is CASSEGALITDTQYF.

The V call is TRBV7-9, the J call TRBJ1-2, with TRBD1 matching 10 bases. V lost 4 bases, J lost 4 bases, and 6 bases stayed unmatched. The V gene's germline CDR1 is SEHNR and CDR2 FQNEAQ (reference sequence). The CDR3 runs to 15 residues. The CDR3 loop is CASSWGQGNPYGYTF. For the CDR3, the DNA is TGTGCCAGCAGCTGGGGACAGGGGAATCCCTATGGCTACACCTTC.

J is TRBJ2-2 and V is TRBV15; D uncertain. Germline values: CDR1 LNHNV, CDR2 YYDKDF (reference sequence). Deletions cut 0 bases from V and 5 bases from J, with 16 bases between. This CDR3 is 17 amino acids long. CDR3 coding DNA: TGTGCCACCAGCAGAGATCGGTTGGCAGTTGGGACCGGGGAGCTGTTTTTT. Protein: CATSRDRLAVGTGELFF.

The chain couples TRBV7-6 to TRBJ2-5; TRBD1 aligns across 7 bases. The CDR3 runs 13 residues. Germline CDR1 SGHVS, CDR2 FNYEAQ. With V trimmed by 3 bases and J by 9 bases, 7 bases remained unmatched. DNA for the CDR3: TGTGCCAGCAGCTTGACAGGGCACCGGGCCCAGTACTTC. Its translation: CASSLTGHRAQYF.

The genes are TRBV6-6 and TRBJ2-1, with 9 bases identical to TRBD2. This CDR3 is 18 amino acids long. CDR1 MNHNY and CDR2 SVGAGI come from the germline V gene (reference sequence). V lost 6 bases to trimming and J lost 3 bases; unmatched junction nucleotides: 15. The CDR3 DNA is TGTGCCAGCAGCCAAGCCCCCTTAGCGGGGGACCGCTACAATGAGCAGTTCTTC. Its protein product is CASSQAPLAGDRYNEQFF.

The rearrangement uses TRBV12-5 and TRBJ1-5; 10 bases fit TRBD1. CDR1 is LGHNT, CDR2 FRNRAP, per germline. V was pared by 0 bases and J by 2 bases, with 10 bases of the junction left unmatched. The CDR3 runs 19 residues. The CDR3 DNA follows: TGTGCTAGTGGTTTGGTAGACCCCGGGACAGGGGTCGGCAATCAGCCCCAGCATTTT. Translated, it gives CASGLVDPGTGVGNQPQHF. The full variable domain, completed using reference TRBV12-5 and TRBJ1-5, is DARVTQTPRHKVTEMGQEVTMRCQPILGHNTVFWYRQTMMQGLELLAYFRNRAPLDDSGMPKDRFSAEMPDATLATLKIQPSEPRDSAVYFCASGLVDPGTGVGNQPQHFGDGTRLSIL.

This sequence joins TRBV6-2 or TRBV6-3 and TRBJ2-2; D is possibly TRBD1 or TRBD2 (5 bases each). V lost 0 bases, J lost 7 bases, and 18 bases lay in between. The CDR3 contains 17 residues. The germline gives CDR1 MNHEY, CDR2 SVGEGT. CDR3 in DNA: TGTGCCAGCAGTTACTCCCTGGGGGAGCGTTGGGACGGGGAGCTGTTTTTT. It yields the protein CASSYSLGERWDGELFF.

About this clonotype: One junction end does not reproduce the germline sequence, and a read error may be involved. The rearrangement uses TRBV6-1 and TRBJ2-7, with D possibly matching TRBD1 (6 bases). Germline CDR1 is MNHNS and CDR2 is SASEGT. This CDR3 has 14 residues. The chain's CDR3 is CASSARTVSSEQYF. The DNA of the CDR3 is TGTGCCAGCAGTGCTCGGACAGTCTCCTCCGAGCAGTACTTC.